Sequencing of this T cell receptor beta chain was carried out in a study of CD8+CD57+ T cells in acquired aplastic anemia. This clonotype came up many times. Both TCR beta VDJ combination and CDR3 sequence profiling were carried out. Genomic DNA was the template for this profiling. TCRdb re-called the reads through MiXCR, storing one row per CDR3 protein. The data show about 220,000 distinct CDR3 sequences, approximately 50% seen once. An expansion of CD8+CD57+ cells by flow cytometry had been shown in patients chosen for sequencing. The specimen sequenced was sorted CD4+, CD8+, or CD8+CD57+ T cells (not recorded which) from PBMCs. The receptor's source is a human donor with aplastic anemia.

The CDR3 sequence: CASSPRAEGNQPQHF. CDR3 DNA: TGCGCCAGCAGCCCCCGAGCAGAGGGAAATCAGCCCCAGCATTTT. The gene calls are TRBV4-1 and TRBJ1-5; no clear D gene. The CDR3 loop spans 15 amino acids. V was clipped by 4 bases and J by 4 bases, with 14 bases between them. CDR1 is MGHRA and CDR2 is YSYEKL in the germline V gene.